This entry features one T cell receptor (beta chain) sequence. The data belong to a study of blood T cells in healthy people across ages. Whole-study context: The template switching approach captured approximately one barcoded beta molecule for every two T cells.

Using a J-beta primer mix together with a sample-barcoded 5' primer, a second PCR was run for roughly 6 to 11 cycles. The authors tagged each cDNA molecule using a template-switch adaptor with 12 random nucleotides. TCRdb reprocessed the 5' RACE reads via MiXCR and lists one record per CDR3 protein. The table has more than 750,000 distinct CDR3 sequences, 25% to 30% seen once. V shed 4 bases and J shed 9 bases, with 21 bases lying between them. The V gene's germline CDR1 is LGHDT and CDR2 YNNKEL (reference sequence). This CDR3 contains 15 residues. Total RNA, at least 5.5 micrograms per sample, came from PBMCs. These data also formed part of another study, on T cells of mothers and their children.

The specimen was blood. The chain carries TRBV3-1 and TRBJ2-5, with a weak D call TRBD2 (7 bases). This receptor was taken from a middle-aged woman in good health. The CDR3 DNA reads TGTGCCAGCAGCCCAGCGGGAACCAAAGGGGGGGCCCAGTACTTC. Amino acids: CASSPAGTKGGAQYF.